The next 5 T cell receptor beta chains were all read from a single sample in a study of T cell responses to AZD1222 COVID-19 vaccine. Sequenced by immunoSEQ multiplex PCR; TCRdb stores in-frame clones only, minus some. Among 140,000 to 150,000 clones, over 80% were seen once, and the ten largest hold approximately 3.6%. The sequences come from peripheral blood, collected 28 days after the second AZD1222 dose. All receptors derive from an adult who received the AZD1222 COVID-19 vaccine.

The CDR3 sequence: CASSLVWGADTQYF. The CDR3, as DNA: TGTGCCAGCAGCTTGGTCTGGGGGGCAGATACGCAGTATTTT. The genes are TRBV5-4 and TRBJ2-3, with D possibly TRBD2 on 6 matching bases. The CDR3 extends over 14 amino acids. Germline V gives CDR1 SGHNT, CDR2 YYREEE (reference sequence). Deletions cut 0 bases from V and 4 bases from J, with 9 bases between.

The chain is built from TRBV11-3 and TRBJ1-1, with 9 bases lining up with TRBD1. The CDR3 runs to 14 residues. The V gene's germline CDR1 is SGHNT and CDR2 YENEEA. V was pared by 5 bases and J by 11 bases, with 12 bases of the junction left unmatched. The CDR3 DNA reads TGTGCCAGCAGCCACGGGACAGGGTCATCTGGGGCTTTCTTT. It codes for CASSHGTGSSGAFF. The variable domain in full, completed from reference TRBV11-3 and TRBJ1-1, reads EAGVVQSPRYKIIEKKQPVAFWCNPISGHNTLYWYLQNLGQGPELLIRYENEEAVDDSQLPKDRFSAERLKGVDSTLKIQPAELGDSAVYLCASSHGTGSSGAFFGQGTRLTVV.

V is TRBV7-2 and J is TRBJ1-5; 10 bases line up with TRBD1. The CDR3 is 16 residues long. The germline V gene encodes CDR1 SGHTA and CDR2 FQGNSA. Trimming took 5 bases from V and 7 from J; bases not matched to a gene: 11. The chain's CDR3 is CASSLRTGGSKQPQHF. The CDR3 DNA is TGTGCCAGCAGCCTGCGGACAGGGGGTTCCAAACAGCCCCAGCATTTT.

This chain joins TRBV27 and TRBJ1-1; 9 positions agree with TRBD1. CDR3 length equals 14 residues. CDR1 and CDR2 from the germline V gene are MNHEY and SMNVEV (reference sequence). The trim removed 3 bases at V and 5 bases at J, leaving 4 bases unmatched. CDR3: CASSFTGGGTEAFF. CDR3 bases: TGTGCCAGCAGTTTTACAGGGGGCGGGACTGAAGCTTTCTTT.

CDR3 sequence: CASSLAGRGDNEQFF. In nucleotides, the CDR3 is TGCGCCAGCAGCTTGGCCGGTCGGGGAGACAATGAGCAGTTCTTC. The chain links TRBV5-1 to TRBJ2-1; D is possibly TRBD2 (5 bases). Germline CDR1 reads SGHRS; CDR2 reads YFSETQ. Trimming stripped 0 bases from V and 5 bases from J, with 12 bases between. The length of the CDR3 is 15 residues.